The T cell receptor beta chain under discussion was sequenced for a study of blood T cell repertoires in COVID-19. The overall study: Researchers got acute and convalescent COVID-19 samples from the United States, Italy and Spain.

The table lists this clone with a count of one. The CDR3 runs to 16 residues. Per germline, CDR1 MDHEN and CDR2 SYDVKM. V lost 3 bases to trimming and J lost 4 bases; unmatched junction nucleotides: 11. In the source study's methods: Scientists estimated how many nucleated cells there were by amplifying reference gene primers. Method: immunoSEQ multiplex PCR; TCRdb's copy keeps in-frame clones and lacks some. From that table come the V and J calls and clone size; the DNA was used to work out D and trimming. The profile shows fewer than 300,000 clones, roughly 89% of them singletons. This sequence joins TRBV28 and TRBJ1-2; TRBD1 matches 7 bases. The receptor's source is a man aged 25 to 40 with acute or convalescent COVID-19. Specimen: peripheral blood. The CDR3 nucleotides are TGTGCCAGCAGTTTGGCTCCTGGACAGGCGAGCTATGGCTACACCTTC. Translated, it gives CASSLAPGQASYGYTF.